This is a list of T cell receptor beta chains from one sample in a study of molecular identifiers for immune sequencing clone quantification. Each CDR3 protein gets one entry after TCRdb re-called the PCR reads with MiXCR. The data hold 600,000 to 650,000 distinct CDR3 sequences, with approximately 20% observed a single time. The sample consisted of naive CD8+ T cells from blood, with Jurkat cell RNA spiked in. These receptors originate from a human donor in good health. Some libraries in this study had Jurkat cell RNA spiked in. Each CDR3 is given with its conserved first and last residue. The D gene is left open where the match is weak. Clone size is stated in some rows and not others, as once, few, many or a class when expanded.

V gene,J gene,clone size,D gene,CDR3 protein,CDR3 DNA
TRBV19,TRBJ2-3,many,TRBD2,CASRRTSGRGDTQYF,TGTGCCAGTAGGAGGACTAGCGGGAGAGGTGATACGCAGTATTTT
TRBV29-1,TRBJ2-1,many,TRBD2,CSVGLAGVNEQFF,TGCAGCGTTGGCCTAGCGGGAGTTAATGAGCAGTTCTTC
TRBV4-1,TRBJ2-3,many,.,CASSQDSEGFGADTQYF,TGCGCCAGCAGCCAAGACTCCGAGGGGTTCGGGGCAGATACGCAGTATTTT
TRBV28,TRBJ2-2,.,TRBD1,CASSPLRTGGPGELFF,TGTGCCAGCAGTCCTCTTAGGACAGGGGGCCCCGGGGAGCTGTTTTTT
TRBV20-1,TRBJ2-5,.,TRBD2,CSATGLAGVGFETQYF,TGCAGTGCTACGGGACTAGCGGGAGTCGGTTTTGAGACCCAGTACTTC
TRBV10-3,TRBJ2-5,many,.,CAISAASQETQYF,TGTGCCATCAGTGCCGCCAGCCAAGAGACCCAGTACTTC
TRBV2,TRBJ1-2,few,.,CAGSDRINYGYTF,TGTGCCGGCAGTGACAGAATTAACTATGGCTACACCTTC
TRBV2,TRBJ2-5,many,.,CASSEREAKVRQETQYF,TGTGCCAGCAGTGAAAGGGAAGCAAAAGTACGCCAAGAGACCCAGTACTTC
TRBV29-1,TRBJ2-2,many,TRBD2,CSVESSGRNTGELFF,TGCAGCGTTGAGTCCAGCGGGAGGAACACCGGGGAGCTGTTTTTT
TRBV4-3,TRBJ1-1,many,.,CASSQDGPYSTNTEAFF,TGCGCCAGCAGCCAAGATGGTCCCTACTCAACCAACACTGAAGCTTTCTTT
TRBV29-1,TRBJ1-1,many,TRBD1,CSVEDRKRGQNTEAFF,TGCAGCGTTGAAGATCGTAAAAGGGGGCAGAACACTGAAGCTTTCTTT
TRBV6-1,TRBJ1-1,few,.,CASSDDYPGTEAFF,TGTGCCAGCAGCGACGACTATCCTGGCACTGAAGCTTTCTTT
TRBV19,TRBJ2-4,.,TRBD1,CASSIGTGKNIQYF,TGTGCCAGTAGTATCGGGACAGGCAAAAACATTCAGTACTTC
TRBV2,TRBJ1-1,.,.,CASSEGAGNAEAFF,TGTGCCAGCAGTGAAGGGGCAGGGAACGCTGAAGCTTTCTTT
TRBV12-3/TRBV12-4,TRBJ2-3,many,.,CASTPGLPRLEHTDTQYF,TGTGCCAGCACCCCGGGACTTCCCCGCCTAGAGCACACAGATACGCAGTATTTT
TRBV4-3,TRBJ2-1,.,TRBD2,CASSQTSGGPQEQFF,TGCGCCAGCAGCCAAACTAGCGGGGGTCCCCAAGAGCAGTTCTTC
TRBV4-1,TRBJ1-5,many,.,CASSQVGQPQHF,TGCGCCAGCAGCCAAGTGGGGCAGCCCCAGCATTTT
TRBV4-1,TRBJ2-3,many,.,CASSPAGTDTQYF,TGCGCCAGCAGCCCCGCAGGCACAGATACGCAGTATTTT
TRBV6-2/TRBV6-3,TRBJ2-3,few,.,CASSSPPAGSLHTQYF,TGTGCCAGCAGTTCCCCCCCTGCGGGCAGCCTACATACGCAGTATTTT
TRBV30,TRBJ1-1,many,.,CAWSERDNLNTEAFF,TGTGCCTGGAGTGAAAGGGACAACTTGAACACTGAAGCTTTCTTT
TRBV9,TRBJ2-7,many,.,CASSVVDSSYEQYF,TGTGCCAGCAGCGTAGTTGACAGTTCCTACGAGCAGTACTTC
TRBV6-6,TRBJ1-1,.,TRBD1,CASSDPGQGSEAFF,TGTGCCAGCAGTGATCCGGGACAGGGTAGTGAAGCTTTCTTT
TRBV12-3/TRBV12-4,TRBJ2-5,.,.,CASREGVSGQETQYF,TGTGCCAGCAGGGAGGGGGTTTCGGGGCAAGAGACCCAGTACTTC
TRBV9,TRBJ2-3,many,.,CASSVVSAGLTDTQYF,TGTGCCAGCAGCGTAGTGTCAGCCGGACTCACAGATACGCAGTATTTT
TRBV7-9,TRBJ2-7,many,TRBD1,CASSLAPGTGALYEQYF,TGTGCCAGCAGCTTAGCACCGGGGACAGGGGCACTCTACGAGCAGTACTTC
TRBV2,TRBJ1-5,many,.,CASNTKKGAGSDQPQHF,TGTGCCAGCAATACAAAGAAGGGCGCAGGGAGTGATCAGCCCCAGCATTTT
TRBV7-6,TRBJ2-5,many,.,CASSPSASGGGETQYF,TGTGCCAGCAGCCCTAGCGCCTCTGGGGGAGGAGAGACCCAGTACTTC
TRBV4-3,TRBJ2-7,few,.,CASSQGRQAEISYEQYF,TGCGCCAGCAGCCAAGGGCGACAGGCAGAAATATCCTACGAGCAGTACTTC
TRBV20-1,TRBJ1-3,many,TRBD1,CSARDRGQSSGNTIYF,TGCAGTGCGAGGGACAGGGGACAGAGCTCTGGAAACACCATATATTTT
TRBV6-5,TRBJ1-1,many,.,CASSYSRSGKGSNTEAFF,TGTGCCAGCAGTTACAGTAGAAGTGGGAAGGGATCGAACACTGAAGCTTTCTTT
TRBV9,TRBJ2-1,few,TRBD1,CASSATTQDRVYNEQFF,TGTGCCAGCAGCGCCACGACGCAGGACAGGGTCTACAATGAGCAGTTCTTC
TRBV7-9,TRBJ2-7,few,.,CASSSGPATQYEQYF,TGTGCCAGCAGCTCTGGTCCCGCTACCCAGTACGAGCAGTACTTC
TRBV6-5,TRBJ2-5,many,.,CASSNQGARETQYF,TGTGCCAGCTCCAACCAGGGCGCGCGGGAGACCCAGTACTTC
TRBV20-1,TRBJ1-1,many,.,CSARDRGGPTEAFF,TGCAGTGCTAGAGATCGAGGGGGGCCCACTGAAGCTTTCTTT
TRBV20-1,TRBJ2-5,.,.,CSAILAPTRRETQYF,TGCAGTGCTATATTAGCGCCTACCCGAAGAGAGACCCAGTACTTC
TRBV12-3/TRBV12-4,TRBJ1-5,many,.,CASSLFGNQPQHF,TGTGCCAGCAGTTTATTTGGGAATCAGCCCCAGCATTTT
TRBV14,TRBJ2-5,many,.,CASSQEGIQETQYF,TGTGCCAGCAGCCAAGAGGGTATCCAAGAGACCCAGTACTTC
TRBV7-2,TRBJ2-7,many,.,CASSRIYEQYF,TGTGCCAGCAGCCGAATCTACGAGCAGTACTTC
TRBV2,TRBJ2-3,many,TRBD2,CASSEIWLAGSSSTDTQYF,TGTGCCAGCAGTGAAATTTGGCTAGCGGGGTCCTCTAGCACAGATACGCAGTATTTT
TRBV5-4,TRBJ1-2,.,TRBD1,CASSLETGGWYGYTF,TGTGCCAGCAGCTTGGAGACAGGGGGTTGGTATGGCTACACCTTC
TRBV5-6,TRBJ1-5,many,.,CASSSTLGPEGQPQHF,TGTGCCAGCAGCTCCACGCTCGGACCTGAGGGGCAGCCCCAGCATTTT
TRBV20-1,TRBJ2-1,.,TRBD2,CSVVGLATTYNEQFF,TGCAGTGTTGTTGGACTAGCGACAACCTACAATGAGCAGTTCTTC
TRBV20-1,TRBJ2-5,many,.,CSAAQETQYF,TGCAGTGCTGCACAAGAGACCCAGTACTTC
TRBV7-9,TRBJ2-3,many,.,CASSLLAAASTDTQYF,TGTGCCAGCAGCCTTTTGGCCGCGGCCTCCACAGATACGCAGTATTTT
TRBV19,TRBJ2-3,few,.,CATGPGASTDTQYF,TGTGCTACTGGGCCGGGGGCGAGCACAGATACGCAGTATTTT
TRBV7-6,TRBJ2-7,.,TRBD1,CASSLGQTEQYF,TGTGCCAGCAGCTTGGGACAGACCGAGCAGTACTTC
TRBV12-3/TRBV12-4,TRBJ2-7,many,.,CASSTTTAGEQYF,TGTGCCAGCAGCACTACTACGGCGGGGGAGCAGTACTTC
TRBV14,TRBJ2-3,.,TRBD2,CASSQAWLAEQHGDTQYF,TGTGCCAGCAGCCAAGCGTGGCTAGCGGAGCAACATGGGGATACGCAGTATTTT
TRBV29-1,TRBJ1-1,many,TRBD1,CSVGVAGGEAFF,TGCAGCGTGGGGGTGGCAGGGGGGGAAGCTTTCTTT
TRBV27,TRBJ2-7,.,.,CASNPGRGIYEQYF,TGTGCCAGCAACCCGGGGCGAGGGATCTACGAGCAGTACTTC
TRBV7-6,TRBJ1-1,many,.,CASSPGGRTLEAFF,TGTGCCAGCAGCCCCGGTGGTCGGACACTCGAAGCTTTCTTT
TRBV29-1,TRBJ2-6,.,.,CNVSLSGANVLTF,TGCAACGTTAGCTTATCTGGGGCCAACGTCCTGACTTTC
TRBV12-3/TRBV12-4,TRBJ2-7,many,.,CASSSGHSYEQYF,TGTGCCAGCAGCTCGGGACACTCCTACGAGCAGTACTTC
TRBV29-1,TRBJ1-3,many,TRBD1,CSVLMTGESAGNTIYF,TGCAGCGTGCTAATGACAGGGGAGAGCGCTGGAAACACCATATATTTT